This T cell receptor (beta chain) was sequenced during a study of T cell repertoires in cytomegalovirus infection. Germline V lookup: CDR1 MNHNY, CDR2 SVGAGI (reference sequence). Deletions cut 0 bases from V and 7 bases from J, with 13 bases between. The CDR3 sequence is 14 residues long. TCRdb fed the reads into MiXCR, producing one record per CDR3 protein. This sample has 300,000 to 400,000 distinct CDR3 sequences, with 15% to 20% found just once. The rearrangement links TRBV6-6 to TRBJ2-7, with D possibly called TRBD1 or TRBD2 (5 bases each). The sequencing input was PBMCs. The TCR sequence derives from a human donor in good health (CMV status not recorded). Some clones in this sample may be carry-over from other donors' samples. CDR3 region: CASSYSAGREEQYF. The CDR3 DNA follows: TGTGCCAGCAGTTACTCGGCAGGGAGAGAAGAGCAGTACTTC.